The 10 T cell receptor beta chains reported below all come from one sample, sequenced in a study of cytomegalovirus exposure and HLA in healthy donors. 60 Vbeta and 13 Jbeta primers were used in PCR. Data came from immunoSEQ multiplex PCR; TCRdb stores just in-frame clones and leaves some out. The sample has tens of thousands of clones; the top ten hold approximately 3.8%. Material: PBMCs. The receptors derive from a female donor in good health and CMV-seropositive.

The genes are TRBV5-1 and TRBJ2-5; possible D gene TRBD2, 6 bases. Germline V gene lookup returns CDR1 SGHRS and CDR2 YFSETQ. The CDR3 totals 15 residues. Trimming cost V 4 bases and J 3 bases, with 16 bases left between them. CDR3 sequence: CASSTGDLREETQYF. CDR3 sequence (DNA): TGCGCCAGCAGCACCGGGGACTTAAGAGAAGAGACCCAGTACTTC.

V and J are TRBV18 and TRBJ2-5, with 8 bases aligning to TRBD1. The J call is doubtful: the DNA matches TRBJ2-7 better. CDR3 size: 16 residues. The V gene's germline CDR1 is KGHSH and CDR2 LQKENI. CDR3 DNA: TGTGCCAGCTCACCCCTACAGGGGGGCCCTGACTACGAGCAGTACTTC. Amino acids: CASSPLQGGPDYEQYF.

The CDR3 region is CASSLTGVYGYTF. The CDR3 nucleotides are TGTGCCAGCAGTTTAACAGGGGTCTATGGCTACACCTTC. The genes are TRBV27 and TRBJ1-2; 7 nucleotides align to TRBD1. CDR3 length equals 13 residues. V shed 2 bases, J shed 4 bases, and the junction held 1 base outside the gene matches. Germline CDR1 reads MNHEY; CDR2 reads SMNVEV (reference sequence).

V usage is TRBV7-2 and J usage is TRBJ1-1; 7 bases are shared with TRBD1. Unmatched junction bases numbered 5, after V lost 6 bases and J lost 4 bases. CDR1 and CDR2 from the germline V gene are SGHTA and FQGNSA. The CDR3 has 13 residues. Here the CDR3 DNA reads TGTGCCAGCAGATTTACAGGGGCCACTGAAGCTTTCTTT. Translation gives CASRFTGATEAFF. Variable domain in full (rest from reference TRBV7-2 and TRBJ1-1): GAGVSQSPSNKVTEKGKDVELRCDPISGHTALYWYRQSLGQGLEFLIYFQGNSAPDKSGLPSDRFSAERTGGSVSTLTIQRTQQEDSAVYLCASRFTGATEAFFGQGTRLTVV.

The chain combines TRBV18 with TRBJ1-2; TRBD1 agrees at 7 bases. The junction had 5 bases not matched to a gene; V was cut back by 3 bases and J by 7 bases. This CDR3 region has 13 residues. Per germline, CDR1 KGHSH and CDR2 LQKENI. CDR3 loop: CASSPDRATGYTF. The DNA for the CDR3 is TGTGCCAGCTCACCCGACAGGGCAACTGGCTACACCTTC. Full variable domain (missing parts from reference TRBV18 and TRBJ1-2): NAGVMQNPRHLVRRRGQEARLRCSPMKGHSHVYWYRQLPEEGLKFMVYLQKENIIDESGMPKERFSAEFPKEGPSILRIQQVVRGDSAAYFCASSPDRATGYTFGSGTRLTVV.

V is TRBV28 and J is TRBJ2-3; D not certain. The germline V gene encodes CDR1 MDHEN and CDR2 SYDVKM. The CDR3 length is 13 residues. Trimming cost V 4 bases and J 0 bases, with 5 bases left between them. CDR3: CASSSGSTDTQYF. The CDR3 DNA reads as TGTGCCAGCAGTTCGGGTAGCACAGATACGCAGTATTTT.

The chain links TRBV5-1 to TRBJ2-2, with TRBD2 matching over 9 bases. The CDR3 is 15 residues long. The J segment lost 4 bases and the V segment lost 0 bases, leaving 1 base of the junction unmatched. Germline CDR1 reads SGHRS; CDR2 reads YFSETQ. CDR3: CASSLGLAATGELFF. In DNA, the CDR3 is TGCGCCAGCAGCTTGGGACTAGCGGCCACCGGGGAGCTGTTTTTT. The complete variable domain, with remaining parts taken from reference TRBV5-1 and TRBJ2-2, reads KAGVTQTPRYLIKTRGQQVTLSCSPISGHRSVSWYQQTPGQGLQFLFEYFSETQRNKGNFPGRFSGRQFSNSRSEMNVSTLELGDSALYLCASSLGLAATGELFFGEGSRLTVL.

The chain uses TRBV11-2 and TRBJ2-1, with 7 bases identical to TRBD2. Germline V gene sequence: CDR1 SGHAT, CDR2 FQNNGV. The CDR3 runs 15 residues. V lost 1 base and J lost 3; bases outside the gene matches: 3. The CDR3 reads CASSLAAGVYNEQFF. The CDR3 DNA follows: TGTGCCAGCAGCTTAGCGGCGGGAGTCTACAATGAGCAGTTCTTC.

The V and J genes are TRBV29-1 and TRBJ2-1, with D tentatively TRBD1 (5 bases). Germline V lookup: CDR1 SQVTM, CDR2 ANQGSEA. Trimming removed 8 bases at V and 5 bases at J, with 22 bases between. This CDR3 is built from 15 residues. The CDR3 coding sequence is TGCAGCATCCTTGGCCCGGACAAGAGTGACAATGAGCAGTTCTTC. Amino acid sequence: CSILGPDKSDNEQFF.

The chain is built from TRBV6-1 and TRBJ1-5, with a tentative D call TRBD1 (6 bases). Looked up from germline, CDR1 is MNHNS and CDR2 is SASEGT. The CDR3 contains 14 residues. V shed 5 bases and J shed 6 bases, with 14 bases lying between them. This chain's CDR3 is CASSLGGLGQPQHF. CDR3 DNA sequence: TGTGCCAGCAGTTTGGGGGGGCTTGGTCAGCCCCAGCATTTT.